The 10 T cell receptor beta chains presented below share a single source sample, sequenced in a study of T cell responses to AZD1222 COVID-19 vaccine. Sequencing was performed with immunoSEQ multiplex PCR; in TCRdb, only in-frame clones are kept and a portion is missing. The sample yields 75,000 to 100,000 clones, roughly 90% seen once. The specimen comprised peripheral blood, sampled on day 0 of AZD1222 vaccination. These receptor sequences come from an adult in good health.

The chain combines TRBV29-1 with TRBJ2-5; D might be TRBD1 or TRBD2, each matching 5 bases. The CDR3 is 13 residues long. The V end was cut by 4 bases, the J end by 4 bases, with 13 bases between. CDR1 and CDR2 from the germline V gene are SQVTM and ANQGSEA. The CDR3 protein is CSVAQMGVETQYF. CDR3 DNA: TGCAGCGTTGCGCAGATGGGGGTAGAGACCCAGTACTTC. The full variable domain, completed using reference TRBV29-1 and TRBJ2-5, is SAVISQKPSRDICQRGTSLTIQCQVDSQVTMMFWYRQQPGQSLTLIATANQGSEATYESGFVIDKFPISRPNLTFSTLTVSNMSPEDSSIYLCSVAQMGVETQYFGPGTRLLVL.

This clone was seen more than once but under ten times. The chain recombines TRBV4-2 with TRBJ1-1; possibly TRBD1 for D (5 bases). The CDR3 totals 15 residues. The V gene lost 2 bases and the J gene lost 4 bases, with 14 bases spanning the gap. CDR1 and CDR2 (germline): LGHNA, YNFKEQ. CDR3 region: CASSQPRDRSTEAFF. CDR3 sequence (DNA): TGTGCCAGCAGCCAACCTAGAGACAGAAGCACTGAAGCTTTCTTT.

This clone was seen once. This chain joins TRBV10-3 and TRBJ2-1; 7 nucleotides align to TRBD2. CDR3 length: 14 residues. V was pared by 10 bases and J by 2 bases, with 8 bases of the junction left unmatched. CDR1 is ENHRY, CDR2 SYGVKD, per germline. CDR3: CATARETTYNEQFF. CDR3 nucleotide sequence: TGTGCCACCGCGCGGGAGACTACCTACAATGAGCAGTTCTTC.

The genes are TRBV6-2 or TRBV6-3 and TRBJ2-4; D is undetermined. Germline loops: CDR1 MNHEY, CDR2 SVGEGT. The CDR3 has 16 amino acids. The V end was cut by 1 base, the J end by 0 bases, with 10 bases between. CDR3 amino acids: CASSYYTLQAKNIQYF. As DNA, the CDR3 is TGTGCCAGCAGTTACTATACGTTACAAGCCAAAAACATTCAGTACTTC.

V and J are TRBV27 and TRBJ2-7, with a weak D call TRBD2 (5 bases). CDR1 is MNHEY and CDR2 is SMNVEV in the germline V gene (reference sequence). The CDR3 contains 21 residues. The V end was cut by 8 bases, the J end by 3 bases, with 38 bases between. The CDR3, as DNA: TGTGCCAGCCAACCCGTTGGGGTGGAGTACGCAAGATGGTATGGAGGCTACGAGCAGTACTTC. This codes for CASQPVGVEYARWYGGYEQYF.

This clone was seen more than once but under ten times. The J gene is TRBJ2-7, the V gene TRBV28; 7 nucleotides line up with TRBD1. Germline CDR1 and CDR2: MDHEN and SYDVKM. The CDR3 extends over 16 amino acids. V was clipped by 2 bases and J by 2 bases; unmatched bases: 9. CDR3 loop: CASSLPAGGITYEQYF. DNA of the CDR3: TGTGCCAGCAGTTTACCAGCAGGGGGAATTACCTACGAGCAGTACTTC.

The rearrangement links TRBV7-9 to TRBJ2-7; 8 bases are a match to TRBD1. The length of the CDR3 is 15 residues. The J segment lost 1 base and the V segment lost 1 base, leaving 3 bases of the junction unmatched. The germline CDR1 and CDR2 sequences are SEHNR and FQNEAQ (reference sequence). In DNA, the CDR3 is TGTGCCAGCAGCTTAGGACAGGGGCCTTCCTACGAGCAGTACTTC. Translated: CASSLGQGPSYEQYF.

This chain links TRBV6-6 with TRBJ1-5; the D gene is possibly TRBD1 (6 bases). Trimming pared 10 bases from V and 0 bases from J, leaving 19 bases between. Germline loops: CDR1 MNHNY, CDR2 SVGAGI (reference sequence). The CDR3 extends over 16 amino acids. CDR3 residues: CATRWGQTNSNQPQHF. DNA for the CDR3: TGTGCCACCCGATGGGGACAAACTAATAGCAATCAGCCCCAGCATTTT.

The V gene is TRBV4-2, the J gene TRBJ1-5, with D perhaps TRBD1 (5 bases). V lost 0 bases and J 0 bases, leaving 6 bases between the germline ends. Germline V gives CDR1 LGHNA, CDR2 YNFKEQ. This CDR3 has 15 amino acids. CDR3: CASSQDTGSNQPQHF. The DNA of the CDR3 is TGTGCCAGCAGCCAAGATACAGGTAGCAATCAGCCCCAGCATTTT.

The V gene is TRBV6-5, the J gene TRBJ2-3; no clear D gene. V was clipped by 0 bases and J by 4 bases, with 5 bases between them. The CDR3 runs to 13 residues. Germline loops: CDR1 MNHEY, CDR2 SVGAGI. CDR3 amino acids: CASSYSRSDTQYF. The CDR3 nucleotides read TGTGCCAGCAGTTACTCGCGCTCAGATACGCAGTATTTT.